Sequencing of this TCR beta chain was carried out in a study of blood T cell repertoires in COVID-19. Cohorts were based on clinical histories the participants reported. Within 2 weeks before study entry, exposed participants met a COVID-19 case. V gave up 4 bases and J gave up 1 base, with 10 bases separating them. The CDR3 has 14 amino acids. Germline V CDR1 and CDR2: MNHEY, SVGAGI. Measured with immunoSEQ multiplex PCR; TCRdb has only the in-frame clones, and not every one. Of around 160,000 clones in the sample, 75% to 90% were seen once. This chain links TRBV6-5 with TRBJ1-1, with TRBD1 as a possible D gene (6 bases). The sequence was obtained from a woman in her thirties or forties who had been exposed to COVID-19. The sample consisted of PBMCs or T cells enriched from blood (not recorded which). The CDR3 loop is CASSLRTENTEAFF. The CDR3 DNA sequence: TGTGCCAGCAGTTTACGGACAGAGAACACTGAAGCTTTCTTT.